Shown below are 26 T cell receptor beta chains from a single sample sequenced in a study of tumor-infiltrating lymphocytes in primary liver carcinoma. Without any cell sorting, roughly 18-31 mg of bulk tissue yielded co-extracted RNA and DNA. From roughly 0.45 ug total RNA, TCR beta cDNA was generated with a primer in the constant region. Investigators got TCR beta libraries out of three nested multiplex PCR rounds, done with slightly modified ARM-PCR. Forward primers for TRBV1-TRBV30 and a C-beta reverse primer served the first two PCR rounds, at about 11 cycles each. TCRdb ran MiXCR on the multiplex PCR reads and lists one entry per CDR3 protein. Among tens of thousands of distinct CDR3 sequences listed, around 70% were seen once. Specimen: liver tumor tissue from sampling region 2. Regarding subset: tumor region T2, inferior pole. These receptors were collected from a man aged 35-49 years with primary liver carcinoma and hepatitis B virus infection.

Of note for this clonotype: Mismatch with germline at one junction end may stem from a read error. The gene calls are TRBV6-5 and TRBJ2-3, with 9 bases fitting TRBD2. This CDR3 contains 17 residues. CDR1 is MNHEY and CDR2 is SVGAGI in the germline V gene. The CDR3 DNA reads TGTGCCAGCAGCTTACTCCCCCTAAGCGGGGGGACAGATACGCGGTATTTT. Protein: CASSLLPLSGGTDTRYF.

This clonotype was observed once. An end of the junction differs from the germline gene, which may be a read error. The CDR3 DNA sequence: TGTGGCAGCAGTCGCTCAACGACTGCGAGCTCCTACAAGCAGTACTTC. Encoded protein: CGSSRSTTASSYKQYF. The chain carries TRBV6-1 and TRBJ2-7; D is ambiguous. Per the germline V gene, CDR1 is MNHNS and CDR2 is SASEGT. This CDR3 region has 16 residues.

V usage is TRBV2 and J usage is TRBJ2-1; either TRBD1 or TRBD2 may supply D (5 bases each). This CDR3 has 12 amino acids. V gave up 9 bases and J gave up 9 bases, with 15 bases separating them. From germline, CDR1 is SNHLY and CDR2 FYNNEI. CDR3 DNA sequence: TGTGCCAGAGGGCCAGGGACGGTTGAGCAGTTCTTC. It encodes CARGPGTVEQFF.

Comment on this clonotype: The junction departs from the called germline gene at one end, perhaps through a read error. This chain uses TRBV6-2 or TRBV6-3 with TRBJ2-1; no clear D gene. The CDR3 loop spans 13 amino acids. CDR1 and CDR2 (germline): MNHEY, SVGEGT. The CDR3 DNA reads as TGTGACAGCAGTTGCCAGCTGGGCAATGAGCAGTTCTTC. Translating gives CDSSCQLGNEQFF.

Comments on this clonotype: This likely comes from a read error, as the CDR3 has no conserved phenylalanine or tryptophan at its end. The V and J genes are TRBV29-1 and TRBJ2-1; tentative D call: TRBD1 (5 bases). The CDR3 covers 10 residues. CDR1 SQVTM and CDR2 ANQGSEA come from the germline V gene. The CDR3 DNA sequence: TGCAGAGTTCTTGACAGCAAGCAGTTCTCC. Protein sequence: CRVLDSKQFS.

The chain links TRBV11-3 to TRBJ2-7; D gene uncertain. This CDR3 is built from 14 residues. Germline V gene sequence: CDR1 SGHNT, CDR2 YENEEA. V lost 5 bases to trimming and J lost 3 bases, with 14 bases between them. The CDR3 sequence is CASSPGEHDYEQYF. The CDR3 DNA sequence: TGTGCCAGCAGCCCTGGAGAACATGACTACGAGCAGTACTTC.

With regard to this clonotype: A much more abundant neighbour one base away suggests this may be a read error. The J gene is TRBJ2-3, the V gene TRBV24-1; TRBD1 agrees at 8 bases. The ends lost 5 bases at V and 3 bases at J; junction bases unmatched: 9. CDR1 KGHDR and CDR2 SFDVKD come from the germline V gene. The CDR3 has 16 residues. CDR3 loop: CATSVGRTGNTDTQYF. CDR3 bases: TGTGCCACCAGTGTTGGAAGGACAGGGAATACAGATACGCAGTATTTT.

As to this clonotype: A much larger clone differs from this one at a single base, so this may be a read error. This sequence joins TRBV30 and TRBJ2-3; D may be TRBD1 or TRBD2 (5 bases each). CDR3 length equals 13 residues. Germline V lookup: CDR1 GTSNPN, CDR2 SVGIG (reference sequence). The DNA for the CDR3 is TGTGCCTGGAGCTTAACCGGGGCAGATATGCAGTATTTT. Its translation is CAWSLTGADMQYF.

About this clonotype: An end of the junction differs from the germline gene, which may be a read error. CDR3 in amino acids: CSASGTGASDTQYF. CDR3 coding DNA: TGCAGCGCTTCCGGGACGGGGGCGTCAGATACGCAATATTTT. The rearrangement joins TRBV29-1 to TRBJ2-3; D possibly uses TRBD1 or TRBD2 (6 bases each). This CDR3 has 14 residues. Germline V gives CDR1 SQVTM, CDR2 ANQGSEA.

V gene TRBV5-4 combines with J gene TRBJ2-7, with TRBD2 matching over 9 bases. Germline CDR1 SGHNT, CDR2 YYREEE (reference sequence). This CDR3 contains 13 residues. With 6 bases clipped from V and 9 bases from J, the junction kept 10 bases outside the gene matches. The CDR3 coding sequence is TGTGCCAGCAACCCTAGCGGGATGGATAGGCAGTACTTC. This gives the protein CASNPSGMDRQYF.

Points on this clonotype: Sequence at one end of the junction differs from germline and may be a read error. For the CDR3, the DNA is TGTGCCACCAGCTACCAGACTCCCTACGAGCAGTACTTC. It yields the protein CATSYQTPYEQYF. The gene calls are TRBV5-6 and TRBJ2-7; D unclear. Germline CDR1 SGHDT, CDR2 YYEEEE. This CDR3 comprises 13 residues.

Notes on this clonotype: The junction does not match germline at one end; this may be a read error. The chain uses TRBV11-1 and TRBJ2-4; 13 nucleotides match TRBD2. Germline V CDR1 and CDR2: SGHAT, FQDESV (reference sequence). There are 17 residues in the CDR3. CDR3 region: CASSFSGTSGTKKIQYF. The CDR3 nucleotides are TGCGCCAGCAGCTTTTCCGGGACTAGCGGGACAAAAAAGATTCAGTACTTC.

This clonotype is a singleton in its sample. The CDR3 carries no conserved terminal phenylalanine or tryptophan, so it likely arises from a read error. The V gene is TRBV6-1, the J gene TRBJ2-3, with 9 bases lining up with TRBD2. The germline CDR1 and CDR2 sequences are MNHNS and SASEGT. This CDR3 has 15 amino acids. The DNA of the CDR3 is TGTGTCAGCAGCGAATCGTCTAGCGGGGCAGATACGCAGTATTCT. Translating gives CVSSESSSGADTQYS.

For this clonotype: Sequence at one end of the junction differs from germline and may be a read error. In DNA form, the CDR3 reads TGTGCCAGCAGCTTGTCCCGGACAGAGACCCAGTACTTC. It yields the protein CASSLSRTETQYF. The chain couples TRBV5-1 to TRBJ2-5; D ambiguous. Germline CDR1 is SGHRS and CDR2 is YFSETQ. The CDR3 totals 13 residues.

In the case of this clonotype: One end of the junction varies from germline; a read error may be responsible. The chain couples TRBV29-1 to TRBJ2-7; D remains ambiguous. CDR1 and CDR2 from the germline V gene are SQVTM and ANQGSEA. The CDR3 runs to 13 residues. CDR3 region: CIVAYLRSYEQYF. The CDR3 DNA is TGCATCGTGGCCTATTTGAGGTCATACGAACAGTACTTC.

A word on this clonotype: The junction departs from the called germline gene at one end, perhaps through a read error. This chain uses TRBV18 with TRBJ2-2; a weak D match, TRBD2 (6 bases). The germline V gene encodes CDR1 KGHSH and CDR2 LQKENI. The CDR3 contains 16 residues. The CDR3 DNA reads TGTGCCAGCACACCCTCACTGGATCCCGGGAGCGGGGAGCTGTTTTTT. Translation gives CASTPSLDPGSGELFF.

CDR3 loop: CASSEFDRGLEQYF. The CDR3 nucleotides are TGTGCCAGCAGTGAATTTGACAGGGGTCTCGAGCAGTACTTC. The rearrangement joins TRBV6-1 to TRBJ2-7, with 8 bases lining up with TRBD1. This CDR3 is 14 amino acids long. After removal of 2 bases from V and 6 bases from J, the junction contained 6 bases not matched to a gene. Germline V gene data show CDR1 as MNHNS and CDR2 as SASEGT.

About this clonotype itself: A read error is possible here, since a much larger clone lies one base away. This chain connects TRBV2 to TRBJ2-7; a weak D match, TRBD2 (5 bases). Germline values: CDR1 SNHLY, CDR2 FYNNEI. The CDR3 totals 12 residues. DNA of the CDR3: TGTCCCAGCAGCCTCGGGGTGGCCGAGCAGTACTTC. It specifies CPSSLGVAEQYF.

A note on this clonotype: One junction end does not reproduce the germline sequence, and a read error may be involved. The chain links TRBV6-1 to TRBJ2-3; D unclear. CDR3 size: 12 residues. Looked up from germline, CDR1 is MNHNS and CDR2 is SASEGT. As DNA, the CDR3 is TGTGGCAACAAGCCCAGCACAGATACACAGTATTTT. It is translated as CGNKPSTDTQYF.

This clonotype has a handful of counts. A junction boundary mismatches the germline segment, possibly from a read error. The V gene is TRBV7-9, the J gene TRBJ2-1; the D is unclear. This CDR3 has 15 amino acids. Germline loops: CDR1 SEHNR, CDR2 FQNEAQ (reference sequence). The CDR3 DNA reads TGTGTCAGCAATCACAGTTTATCCGAAAACAATGAGCAGTTCTTC. Residues: CVSNHSLSENNEQFF. Supplemented by reference TRBV7-9 and TRBJ2-1, the full variable domain reads DTGVSQNPRHKITKRGQNVTFRCDPISEHNRLYWYRQTLGQGPEFLTYFQNEAQLEKSRLLSDRFSAERPKGSFSTLEIQRTEQGDSAMYLCVSNHSLSENNEQFFGPGTRLTVL.

On this clonotype itself: A much larger clone sits a single nucleotide away, making a read error possible. This sequence joins TRBV6-1 and TRBJ1-2; 8 bases align to TRBD1. CDR1 is MNHNS and CDR2 is SASEGT in the germline V gene. The CDR3 has 14 amino acids. The DNA of the CDR3 is TGTGCCAGCAAAGACGGACAGGGTCCGTATGGCTGCACCTTC. The encoded protein is CASKDGQGPYGCTF.

In this sample, this clonotype is medium-sized. DNA for the CDR3: TGTGCCAGCAAAACAAACGAGGGAGGCTACACCTTC. It encodes CASKTNEGGYTF. This chain uses TRBV6-5 with TRBJ1-2, with unresolved D. Germline V gives CDR1 MNHEY, CDR2 SVGAGI. The germline V and J ends were trimmed by 7 bases and 8 bases, with 14 bases remaining between them. The CDR3 covers 12 residues.

With regard to this clonotype: Germline is not matched at one junction end, which may reflect a read error. This chain joins TRBV5-1 and TRBJ2-3, with D maybe TRBD2 (5 bases). Germline V gives CDR1 SGHRS, CDR2 YFSETQ. CDR3 length equals 18 residues. CDR3 sequence reads: CASTFGLRLGTLTDTQYF. The CDR3 coding sequence is TGCGCCAGCACCTTTGGACTCCGACTGGGAACCCTAACAGATACACAGTATTTT.

Points on this clonotype: A read error is possible here, since a much larger clone lies one base away. This rearrangement joins TRBV13 to TRBJ2-7; D may match TRBD1 or TRBD2 (5 bases each). Trimming stripped 5 bases from V and 6 bases from J, with 14 bases between. Germline lookup yields CDR1 PRHDT and CDR2 FYEKMQ (reference sequence). CDR3 length: 13 amino acids. For the CDR3, the DNA is TGTGCCAGCAGCACTAGAGGGACGAGCGAGCAGTACTTC. Translated, it gives CASSTRGTSEQYF.

This clonotype was counted many times. This chain links TRBV28 with TRBJ2-2; D might be TRBD1 (6 bases). Germline V gene data show CDR1 as MDHEN and CDR2 as SYDVKM. The CDR3 sequence is 16 residues long. V lost 5 bases and J lost 3, with 16 bases in between. The CDR3 reads CASSPLLDSYTGELFF. As DNA, the CDR3 is TGTGCCAGCAGTCCTCTATTGGACAGTTACACCGGGGAGCTGTTTTTT.

The rearrangement joins TRBV11-2 to TRBJ2-5, with a possible D match to TRBD1 (6 bases). The germline V gene has CDR1 SGHAT and CDR2 FQNNGV. The CDR3 length is 15 residues. With 2 bases removed from V and 3 bases from J, the gap between germline ends came to 13 bases. This chain's CDR3 is CASSLLGAGEETQYF. The CDR3 region has the DNA TGTGCCAGCAGCTTATTAGGGGCAGGGGAAGAGACCCAGTACTTC.